These 8 T cell receptor beta chains share one sample of origin, sequenced in a study of blood T cell repertoires in COVID-19 (dated by TCRdb to 2019 to 2021). Libraries were made using the immunoSEQ multiplex PCR assay. The source is immuneACCESS, and TCRdb retained only in-frame sequences with V and J called. Part of the clones is not carried over; for the studies checked, unresolved V genes explain less than half of this, and the remainder is unexplained. Within this sample are around 100,000 clones, with around 66% of them counted one time only. The ten largest make up about 5.9% of the sample. Sample: peripheral blood. Every receptor here comes from a man older than 75 with acute or convalescent COVID-19.

V and J are TRBV7-2 and TRBJ2-3; no clear D gene. Trimming took off 5 bases at V and 6 bases at J, with 15 bases between the two ends. Germline V gene sequence: CDR1 SGHTA, CDR2 FQGNSA. The length of the CDR3 is 14 residues. The CDR3 coding sequence is TGTGCCAGCAGCGCCCACAAGGCCGGGGATACGCAGTATTTT. Its protein is CASSAHKAGDTQYF. The variable domain in full, with the rest retrieved from reference TRBV7-2 and TRBJ2-3, is GAGVSQSPSNKVTEKGKDVELRCDPISGHTALYWYRQSLGQGLEFLIYFQGNSAPDKSGLPSDRFSAERTGGSVSTLTIQRTQQEDSAVYLCASSAHKAGDTQYFGPGTRLTVL.

This clone was seen only once. The genes are TRBV10-3 and TRBJ2-7, with D perhaps matching TRBD2 (5 bases). This CDR3 spans 13 amino acids. The V end lost 2 bases, the J end lost 2 bases, and 7 bases lay between the germline ends. The germline CDR1 and CDR2 sequences are ENHRY and SYGVKD. The CDR3 loop reads CAISEREPYEQYF. The DNA of the CDR3 is TGTGCCATCAGTGAGAGGGAGCCCTACGAGCAGTACTTC.

The CDR3 DNA follows: TGTGCCAGCACCCAGACGGCCAGGCACACTGAAGCTTTCTTT. This gives the protein CASTQTARHTEAFF. The chain combines TRBV28 with TRBJ1-1; no clear D. From germline, CDR1 is MDHEN and CDR2 SYDVKM. The CDR3 extends over 14 amino acids. V lost 7 bases to trimming and J lost 3 bases, with 15 bases between them. The full variable domain, with the rest looked up from reference TRBV28 and TRBJ1-1, is DVKVTQSSRYLVKRTGEKVFLECVQDMDHENMFWYRQDPGLGLRLIYFSYDVKMKEKGDIPEGYSVSREKKERFSLILESASTNQTSMYLCASTQTARHTEAFFGQGTRLTVV.

This clone came up once. The gene calls are TRBV29-1 and TRBJ1-1, with a tentative D call TRBD1 (6 bases). The CDR3 length is 13 residues. V shed 8 bases and J shed 1 base, with 14 bases lying between them. In germline, CDR1 is SQVTM, CDR2 ANQGSEA. The CDR3: CSTRQERNTEAFF. The CDR3 DNA reads as TGCAGCACACGACAGGAAAGGAACACTGAAGCTTTCTTT. Variable domain in full (rest from reference TRBV29-1 and TRBJ1-1): SAVISQKPSRDICQRGTSLTIQCQVDSQVTMMFWYRQQPGQSLTLIATANQGSEATYESGFVIDKFPISRPNLTFSTLTVSNMSPEDSSIYLCSTRQERNTEAFFGQGTRLTVV.

This chain uses TRBV20-1 with TRBJ2-1, with TRBD2 as a possible D gene (5 bases). V dropped 3 bases and J dropped 12 bases, with 15 bases sitting between them. The CDR3 loop spans 12 amino acids. Germline values: CDR1 DFQATT, CDR2 SNEGSKA (reference sequence). CDR3 bases: TGCAGTGCTAGTAGCGATAAGGCTGTGCAGTTCTTC. Translating it yields CSASSDKAVQFF.

The rearrangement joins TRBV6-1 to TRBJ1-5; D not resolved. Between the trimmed V and J ends, which lost 0 bases and 7 bases, there was a span of 10 bases. Germline CDR1 and CDR2: MNHNS and SASEGT. The CDR3 length is 14 residues. Here the CDR3 DNA reads TGTGCCAGCAGTGAAGCACGGGGTAGGCAGCCCCAGCATTTT. It yields the protein CASSEARGRQPQHF.

J is TRBJ2-5 and V is TRBV18; 7 nucleotides match TRBD1. The J segment lost 1 base and the V segment lost 4 bases, leaving 0 bases of the junction unmatched. The CDR3 extends over 13 amino acids. Per the germline V gene, CDR1 is KGHSH and CDR2 is LQKENI. CDR3 loop: CASSRDSQETQYF. CDR3 coding DNA: TGTGCCAGCTCACGGGACAGCCAAGAGACCCAGTACTTC.

The rearrangement uses TRBV28 and TRBJ1-3; perhaps TRBD1 as D (5 bases). CDR1 and CDR2 from the germline V gene are MDHEN and SYDVKM. The CDR3 runs to 15 residues. The germline V and J ends were trimmed by 3 bases and 2 bases, with 11 bases remaining between them. DNA of the CDR3: TGTGCCAGCAGTTTCGGGGGAGCTGCTGGAAACACCATATATTTT. Amino acids: CASSFGGAAGNTIYF.